One and the same sample provided the 9 T cell receptor beta chains below, sequenced in a study of cytomegalovirus exposure and HLA in healthy donors. PCR amplification relied on 60 Vbeta primers (plus 13 Jbeta primers). The method was immunoSEQ multiplex PCR; TCRdb's version includes in-frame clones alone and lacks a portion of them. The data show around 100,000 clones, with about 70% seen just once and around 2.5% held by the top ten. Sequences were obtained from PBMCs. Every receptor here comes from a man aged 50-60 years in good health and CMV-seropositive.

The chain has TRBV2 and TRBJ2-1; TRBD2 matches at 8 bases. The CDR3 runs 15 residues. J lost 7 bases, V lost 2 bases, and 7 bases had no gene match. Germline CDR1 SNHLY, CDR2 FYNNEI. The CDR3 DNA follows: TGTGCCAGCAGTGAACGGGGGGGCCCCCTTAATGAGCAGTTCTTC. Amino acids: CASSERGGPLNEQFF.

The chain couples TRBV2 to TRBJ2-1; 8 positions agree with TRBD2. After removal of 3 bases from V and 14 bases from J, the junction contained 9 bases not matched to a gene. Germline V gene sequence: CDR1 SNHLY, CDR2 FYNNEI. CDR3 length equals 13 residues. In nucleotides, the CDR3 is TGTGCCAGCAGTGACGCCCGGGGGGGCCGGGAGTTCTTC. This encodes CASSDARGGREFF.

This clone was found once. This chain links TRBV5-1 with TRBJ2-7; the match to TRBD2 covers 7 bases. The CDR3 has 17 amino acids. V lost 0 bases, J lost 4 bases, and 13 bases stayed unmatched. Germline-derived CDR1 and CDR2 are SGHRS and YFSETQ. Here the CDR3 DNA reads TGCGCCAGCAGCTTGGCCGGGGGGATGGGGTTGTCATACGAGCAGTACTTC. As protein: CASSLAGGMGLSYEQYF.

The rearrangement links TRBV29-1 to TRBJ2-5; D is unresolved. CDR1 is SQVTM and CDR2 is ANQGSEA in the germline V gene. This CDR3 region has 12 residues. Trimming took off 4 bases at V and 2 bases at J, with 8 bases between the two ends. CDR3: CSVAPTQETQYF. The CDR3 DNA is TGCAGCGTTGCTCCCACTCAAGAGACCCAGTACTTC.

This clone has only a few counts. The chain is built from TRBV11-2 and TRBJ2-2, with a tentative D call TRBD1 (6 bases). V was pared by 1 base and J by 6 bases, with 15 bases between. The germline gives CDR1 SGHAT, CDR2 FQNNGV. The length of the CDR3 is 16 residues. CDR3 loop: CASSLGPGTSAGELFF. In DNA form, the CDR3 reads TGTGCCAGCAGCTTAGGCCCCGGGACAAGCGCCGGGGAGCTGTTTTTT. The full variable domain, completed using reference TRBV11-2 and TRBJ2-2, is EAGVAQSPRYKIIEKRQSVAFWCNPISGHATLYWYQQILGQGPKLLIQFQNNGVVDDSQLPKDRFSAERLKGVDSTLKIQPAKLEDSAVYLCASSLGPGTSAGELFFGEGSRLTVL.

The chain links TRBV15 to TRBJ2-1, with 12 bases aligning to TRBD2. V trimming: 2 bases; J trimming: 4 bases; junction bases outside the gene matches: 6. The CDR3 extends over 17 amino acids. Germline V lookup: CDR1 LNHNV, CDR2 YYDKDF (reference sequence). The CDR3 loop is CATSRLRGTSGYNEQFF. CDR3 in DNA: TGTGCCACCAGCAGACTAAGGGGGACTAGCGGGTACAATGAGCAGTTCTTC.

The V gene is TRBV30, the J gene TRBJ1-1, with TRBD1 as a possible D gene (5 bases). This CDR3 comprises 13 residues. Germline V CDR1 and CDR2: GTSNPN, SVGIG (reference sequence). Between the trimmed V and J ends, which lost 3 bases and 1 base, there was a span of 9 bases. The CDR3 DNA reads as TGTGCCTGGAGGGACACAGAGAACACTGAAGCTTTCTTT. Residues: CAWRDTENTEAFF.

The chain joins TRBV4-1 to TRBJ2-1; 14 bases line up with TRBD2. CDR1 is MGHRA, CDR2 YSYEKL, per germline. There are 18 residues in the CDR3. Germline trimming cut 2 bases from V and 8 bases from J; bases unmatched to any gene: 11. The CDR3 region has the DNA TGCGCCAGCAGCCAACTCTCTTTGACTAGCGGGAGGGCCGATGAGCAGTTCTTC. The encoded protein is CASSQLSLTSGRADEQFF.

V usage is TRBV5-1 and J usage is TRBJ2-3; the match to TRBD2 covers 7 bases. From germline, CDR1 is SGHRS and CDR2 YFSETQ. Trimming took 1 base from V and 0 from J; bases not matched to a gene: 2. The CDR3 extends over 15 amino acids. CDR3 sequence reads: CASSLLAESTDTQYF. For the CDR3, the DNA is TGCGCCAGCAGCTTGCTAGCGGAAAGCACAGATACGCAGTATTTT. The whole variable domain, remainder taken from reference TRBV5-1 and TRBJ2-3, is KAGVTQTPRYLIKTRGQQVTLSCSPISGHRSVSWYQQTPGQGLQFLFEYFSETQRNKGNFPGRFSGRQFSNSRSEMNVSTLELGDSALYLCASSLLAESTDTQYFGPGTRLTVL.